A single T cell receptor beta chain is shown here with its context. The antigen it binds to is not known. Qualities for individual bases were not recorded, and no much larger clone is one base off. Trimming costs V 3 bases and J 8 bases, and their ends lie 22 bases apart. CDR1 is given as MDHEN and CDR2 as SYDVKM, both from the germline V gene. Including the terminal cysteine and phenylalanine, the CDR3 comprises 17 residues. Kept here is only the CDR3 DNA, which spans 51 bases and is read in frame from base 1. This entry comes from a study of blood T cell repertoires in COVID-19 (dated by TCRdb to 2018 to 2021). About the full investigation: Collaborator samples came from the United States, Italy and Spain and covered acute and convalescent phases of COVID-19. The material from the prospective study consisted of cDNA or gDNA derived from T cells, B-cell-depleted T cells, or PBMCs. Subjects who had been exposed to COVID-19, were actively infected with it, or had recovered from it provided the deeply sampled blood TCRbeta repertoires that made up the dataset. The repertoires were released in a freely available public database intended as a resource for research on the immune response to SARS-CoV-2. Samples came from the ongoing ImmuneRACE study (first 160 participants) plus 1,254 subjects from 6 global collaborators. A de-identified subject ID, COVID-19 status, age in years and sex were almost always included in the sample metadata. Where available, HLA class I and class II types were obtained from metadata supplied by the sample provider rather than from assay-based typing. What the study reported, not specific to this receptor: How much clinical and demographic metadata was included differed by source and by participant, and the metadata was provided uncurated.

The collaborating institutions used their own protocols to collect whole blood in K2EDTA tubes. Collaborator samples were shipped for TCRbeta analysis as frozen whole blood, isolated PBMCs, or DNA extracted from either sample type. The immunoSEQ Assay, a bias-controlled multiplex PCR, was used to amplify TCRbeta CDR3 regions from genomic DNA. The published analysis was carried out like this. The number of nucleated cells in each sample was estimated by amplification of reference gene primers within the assay. To quantify the absolute abundance of each unique TCRbeta CDR3 rearrangement, sequence reads were collapsed and filtered. For each sample, productive Simpson clonality was calculated by taking the square root of Simpson's diversity index across productive rearrangements. As stored in TCRdb, this immuneACCESS dataset retains in-frame rearrangements with V and J assigned. A fraction of the clones does not appear; measured against another copy, unresolved V genes explain less than half of the discrepancy, and the remainder lacks a known reason. V, J and clone size reflect that table, while D and trimming were determined from the DNA. Counted in this sample were some 260,000 clones; roughly 85% of them appeared once. Roughly 3% of the sample rests with the top ten.

This sequence was found in a man aged 18 to 29 with active or convalescent COVID-19. Sequenced sample: peripheral blood. The V and J genes are TRBV28 and TRBJ1-4, and possibly TRBD1, on 6 matching bases. At the DNA level, the sequence is TGTGCCAGCAGTTTTCTAGGGGGGGCAGGGTCCGAGGAAAAACTGTTTTTT. The translation is CASSFLGGAGSEEKLFF. Reference TRBV28 and TRBJ1-4 genes cover what lies past the CDR3, so the full variable domain is DVKVTQSSRYLVKRTGEKVFLECVQDMDHENMFWYRQDPGLGLRLIYFSYDVKMKEKGDIPEGYSVSREKKERFSLILESASTNQTSMYLCASSFLGGAGSEEKLFFGSGTQLSVL.